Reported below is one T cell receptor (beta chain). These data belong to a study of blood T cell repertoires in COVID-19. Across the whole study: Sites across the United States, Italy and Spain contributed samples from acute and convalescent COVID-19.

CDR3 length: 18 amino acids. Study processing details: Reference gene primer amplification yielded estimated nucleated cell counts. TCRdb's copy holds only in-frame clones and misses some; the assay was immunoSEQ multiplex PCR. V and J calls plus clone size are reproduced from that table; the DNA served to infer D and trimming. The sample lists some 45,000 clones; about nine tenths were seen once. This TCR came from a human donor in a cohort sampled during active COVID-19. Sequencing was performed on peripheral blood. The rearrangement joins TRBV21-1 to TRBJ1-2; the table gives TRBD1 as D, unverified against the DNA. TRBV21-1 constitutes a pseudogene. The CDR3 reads CASSNRTGSYSGGYGYTF. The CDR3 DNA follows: TGTGCCAGCAGCAATAGGACAGGGTCCTACTCCGGGGGCTATGGCTACACCTTC.